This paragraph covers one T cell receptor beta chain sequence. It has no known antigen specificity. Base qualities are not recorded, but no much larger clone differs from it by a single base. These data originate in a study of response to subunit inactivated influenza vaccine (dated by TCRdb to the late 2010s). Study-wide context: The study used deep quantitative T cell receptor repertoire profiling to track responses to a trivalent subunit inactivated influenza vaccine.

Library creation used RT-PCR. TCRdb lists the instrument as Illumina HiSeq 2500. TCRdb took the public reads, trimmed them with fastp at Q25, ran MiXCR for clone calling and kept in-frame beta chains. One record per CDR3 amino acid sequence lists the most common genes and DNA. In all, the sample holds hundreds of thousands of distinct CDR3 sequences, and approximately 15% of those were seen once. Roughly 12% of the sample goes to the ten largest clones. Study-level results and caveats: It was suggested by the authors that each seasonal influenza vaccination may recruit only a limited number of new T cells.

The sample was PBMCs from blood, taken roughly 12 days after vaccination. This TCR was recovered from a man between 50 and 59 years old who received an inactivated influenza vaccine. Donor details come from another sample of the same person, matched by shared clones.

The encoded CDR3 is CASSQVGAGGTEAFF. The nucleotide sequence is TGCGCCAGCAGCCAAGTGGGGGCCGGGGGCACTGAAGCTTTCTTT. In this chain, TRBV4-1 is recombined with TRBJ1-1; TRBD1 might be the D gene, on 6 matching bases. The CDR1 and CDR2 encoded by the germline V gene are MGHRA and YSYEKL. Between the V and J ends, shortened by 1 base and 4 bases respectively, the junction contains 13 bases. Taken from cysteine to phenylalanine, the CDR3 has 15 residues. The only DNA kept is the CDR3, 45 bases in frame from the first base.